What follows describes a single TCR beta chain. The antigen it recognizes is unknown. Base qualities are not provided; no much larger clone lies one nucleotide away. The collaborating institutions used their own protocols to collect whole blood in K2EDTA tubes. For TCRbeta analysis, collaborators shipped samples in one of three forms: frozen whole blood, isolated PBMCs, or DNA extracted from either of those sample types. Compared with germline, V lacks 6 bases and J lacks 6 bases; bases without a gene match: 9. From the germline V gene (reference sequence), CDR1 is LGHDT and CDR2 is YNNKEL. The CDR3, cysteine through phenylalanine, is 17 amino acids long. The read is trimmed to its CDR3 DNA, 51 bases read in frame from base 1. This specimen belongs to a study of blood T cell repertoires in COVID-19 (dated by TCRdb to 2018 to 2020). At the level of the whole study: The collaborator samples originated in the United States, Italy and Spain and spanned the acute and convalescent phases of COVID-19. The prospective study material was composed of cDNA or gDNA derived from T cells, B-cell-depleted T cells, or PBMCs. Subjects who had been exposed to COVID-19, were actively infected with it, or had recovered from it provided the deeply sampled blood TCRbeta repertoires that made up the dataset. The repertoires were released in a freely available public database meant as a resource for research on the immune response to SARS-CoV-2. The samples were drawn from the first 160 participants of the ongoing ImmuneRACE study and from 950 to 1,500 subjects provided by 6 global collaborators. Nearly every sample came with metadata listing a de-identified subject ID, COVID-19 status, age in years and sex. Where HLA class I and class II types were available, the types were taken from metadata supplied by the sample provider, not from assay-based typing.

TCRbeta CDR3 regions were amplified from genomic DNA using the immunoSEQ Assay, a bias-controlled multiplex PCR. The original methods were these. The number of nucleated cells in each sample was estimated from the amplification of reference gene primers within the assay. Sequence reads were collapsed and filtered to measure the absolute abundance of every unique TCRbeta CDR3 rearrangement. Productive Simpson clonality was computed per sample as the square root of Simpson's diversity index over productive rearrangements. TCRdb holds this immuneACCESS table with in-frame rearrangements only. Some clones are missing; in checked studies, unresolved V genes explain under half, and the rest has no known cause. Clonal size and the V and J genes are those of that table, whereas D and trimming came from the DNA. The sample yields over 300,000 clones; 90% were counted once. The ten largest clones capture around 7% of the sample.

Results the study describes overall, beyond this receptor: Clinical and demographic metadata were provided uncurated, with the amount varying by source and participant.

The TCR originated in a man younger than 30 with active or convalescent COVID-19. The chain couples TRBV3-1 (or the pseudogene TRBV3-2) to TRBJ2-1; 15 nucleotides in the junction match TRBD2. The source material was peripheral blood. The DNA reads TGTGCCAGCAGTCCCCGGGTGGGACTAGCGGGGGGCAATGAGCAGTTCTTC. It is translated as CASSPRVGLAGGNEQFF.